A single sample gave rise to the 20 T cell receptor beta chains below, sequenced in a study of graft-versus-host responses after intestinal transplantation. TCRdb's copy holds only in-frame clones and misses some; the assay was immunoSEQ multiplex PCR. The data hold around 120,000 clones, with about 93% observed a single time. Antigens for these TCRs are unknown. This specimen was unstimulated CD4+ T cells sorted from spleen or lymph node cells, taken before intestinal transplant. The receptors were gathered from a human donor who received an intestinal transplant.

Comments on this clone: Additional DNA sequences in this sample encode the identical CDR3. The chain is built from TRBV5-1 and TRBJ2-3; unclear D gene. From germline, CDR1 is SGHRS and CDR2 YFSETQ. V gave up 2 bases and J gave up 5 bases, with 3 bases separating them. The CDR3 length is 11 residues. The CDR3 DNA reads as TGCGCCAGCAGCTTAGGAGATACGCAGTATTTT. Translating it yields CASSLGDTQYF.

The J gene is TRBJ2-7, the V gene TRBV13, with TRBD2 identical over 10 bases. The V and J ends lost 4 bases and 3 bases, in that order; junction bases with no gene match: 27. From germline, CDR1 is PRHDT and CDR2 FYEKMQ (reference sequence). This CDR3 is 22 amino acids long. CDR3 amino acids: CASSSVGTSATIHRYESYEQYF. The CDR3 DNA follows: TGTGCCAGCAGCTCCGTGGGGACTAGCGCTACTATCCACCGCTATGAAAGCTACGAGCAGTACTTC.

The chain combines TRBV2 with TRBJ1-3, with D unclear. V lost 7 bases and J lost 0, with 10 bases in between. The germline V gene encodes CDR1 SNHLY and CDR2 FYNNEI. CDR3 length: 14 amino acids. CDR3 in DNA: TGTGCCAGCACTAAGGGATTCTCTGGAAACACCATATATTTT. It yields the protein CASTKGFSGNTIYF. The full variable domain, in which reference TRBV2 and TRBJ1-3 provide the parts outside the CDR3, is EPEVTQTPSHQVTQMGQEVILRCVPISNHLYFYWYRQILGQKVEFLVSFYNNEISEKSEIFDDQFSVERPDGSNFTLKIRSTKLEDSAMYFCASTKGFSGNTIYFGEGSWLTVV.

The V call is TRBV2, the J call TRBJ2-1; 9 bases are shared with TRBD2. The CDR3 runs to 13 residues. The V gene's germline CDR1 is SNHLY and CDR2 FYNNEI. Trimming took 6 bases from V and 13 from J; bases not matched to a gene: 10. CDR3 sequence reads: CASRGTSWGGQFF. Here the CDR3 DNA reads TGTGCCAGCAGGGGGACTAGCTGGGGTGGACAGTTCTTC.

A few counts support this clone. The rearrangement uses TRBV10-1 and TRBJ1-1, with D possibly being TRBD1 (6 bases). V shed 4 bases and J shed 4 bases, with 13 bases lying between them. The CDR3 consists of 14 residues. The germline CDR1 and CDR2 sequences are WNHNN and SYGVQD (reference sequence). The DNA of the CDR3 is TGCGCCAGCAGTGGGACAGTCAGTAGCACTGAAGCTTTCTTT. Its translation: CASSGTVSSTEAFF.

The CDR3 here is CASSLAFGWGLDKNIQYF. The DNA for the CDR3 is TGTGCCAGCAGCTTAGCTTTCGGTTGGGGTTTGGACAAAAACATTCAGTACTTC. The V gene is TRBV7-9, the J gene TRBJ2-4, with no clear D. The CDR3 sequence is 18 residues long. The germline gives CDR1 SEHNR, CDR2 FQNEAQ (reference sequence). Trimming removed 0 bases at V and 3 bases at J, with 18 bases between.

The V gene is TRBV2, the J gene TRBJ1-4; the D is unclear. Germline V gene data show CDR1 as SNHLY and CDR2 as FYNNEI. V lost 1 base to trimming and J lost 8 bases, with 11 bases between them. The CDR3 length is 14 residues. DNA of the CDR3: TGTGCCAGCAGTGAAGGGACCACCTGGGAAAAACTGTTTTTT. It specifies CASSEGTTWEKLFF. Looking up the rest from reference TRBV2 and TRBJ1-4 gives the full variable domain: EPEVTQTPSHQVTQMGQEVILRCVPISNHLYFYWYRQILGQKVEFLVSFYNNEISEKSEIFDDQFSVERPDGSNFTLKIRSTKLEDSAMYFCASSEGTTWEKLFFGSGTQLSVL.

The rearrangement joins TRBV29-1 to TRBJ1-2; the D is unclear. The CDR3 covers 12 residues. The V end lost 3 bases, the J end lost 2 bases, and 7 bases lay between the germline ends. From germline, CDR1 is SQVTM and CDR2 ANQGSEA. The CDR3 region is CSVDQFNYGYTF. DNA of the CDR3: TGCAGCGTTGATCAGTTCAACTATGGCTACACCTTC.

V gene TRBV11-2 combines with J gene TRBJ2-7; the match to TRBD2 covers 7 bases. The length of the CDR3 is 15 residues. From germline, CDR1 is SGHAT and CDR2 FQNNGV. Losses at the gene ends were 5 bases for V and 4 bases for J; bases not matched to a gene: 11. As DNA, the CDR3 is TGTGCCAGCAGCACAATCCGGGACTATACATACGAGCAGTACTTC. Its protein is CASSTIRDYTYEQYF.

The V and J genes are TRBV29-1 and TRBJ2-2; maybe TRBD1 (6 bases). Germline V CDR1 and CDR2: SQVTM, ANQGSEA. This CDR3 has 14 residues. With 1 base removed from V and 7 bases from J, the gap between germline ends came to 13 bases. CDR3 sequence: CSVEVPTGLGELFF. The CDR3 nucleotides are TGCAGCGTTGAAGTCCCGACAGGTCTCGGGGAGCTGTTTTTT.

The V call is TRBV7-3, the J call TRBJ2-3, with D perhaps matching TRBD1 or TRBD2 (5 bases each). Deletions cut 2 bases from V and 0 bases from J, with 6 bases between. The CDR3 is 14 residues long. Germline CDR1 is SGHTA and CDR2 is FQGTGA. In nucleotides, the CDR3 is TGTGCCAGCAGCTTAGGGGACAGCACAGATACGCAGTATTTT. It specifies CASSLGDSTDTQYF.

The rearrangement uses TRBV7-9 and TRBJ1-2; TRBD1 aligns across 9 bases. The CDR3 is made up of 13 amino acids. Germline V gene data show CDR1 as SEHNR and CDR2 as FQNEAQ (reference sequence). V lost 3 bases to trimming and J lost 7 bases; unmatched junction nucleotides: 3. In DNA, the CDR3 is TGTGCCAGCAGCTTCGGACAGGGGTTTGGCTACACCTTC. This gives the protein CASSFGQGFGYTF.

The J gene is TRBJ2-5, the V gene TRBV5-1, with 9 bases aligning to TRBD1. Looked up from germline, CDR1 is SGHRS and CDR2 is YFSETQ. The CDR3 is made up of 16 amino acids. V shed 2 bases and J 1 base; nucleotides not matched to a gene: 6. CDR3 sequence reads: CASSLMGQGSQETQYF. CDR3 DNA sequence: TGCGCCAGCAGCTTAATGGGACAGGGAAGCCAAGAGACCCAGTACTTC.

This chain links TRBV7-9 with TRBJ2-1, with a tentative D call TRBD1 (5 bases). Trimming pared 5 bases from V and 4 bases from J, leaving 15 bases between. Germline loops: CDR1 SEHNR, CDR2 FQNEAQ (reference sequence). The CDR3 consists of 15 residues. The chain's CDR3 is CASSKPGLEYNEQFF. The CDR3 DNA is TGTGCCAGCAGCAAACCAGGGCTGGAATACAATGAGCAGTTCTTC.

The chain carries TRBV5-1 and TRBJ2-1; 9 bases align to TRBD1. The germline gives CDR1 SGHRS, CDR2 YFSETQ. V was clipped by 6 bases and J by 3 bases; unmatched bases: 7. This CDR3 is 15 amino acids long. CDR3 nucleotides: TGCGCCAGCACCCCCTGGACAGGGGTCTACAATGAGCAGTTCTTC. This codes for CASTPWTGVYNEQFF.

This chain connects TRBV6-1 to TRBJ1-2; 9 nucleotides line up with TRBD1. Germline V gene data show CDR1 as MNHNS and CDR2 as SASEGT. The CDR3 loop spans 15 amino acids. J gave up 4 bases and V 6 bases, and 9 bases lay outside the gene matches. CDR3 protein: CASSRGQGSSYGYTF. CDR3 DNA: TGTGCCAGCAGCCGGGGACAGGGCAGTAGCTATGGCTACACCTTC.

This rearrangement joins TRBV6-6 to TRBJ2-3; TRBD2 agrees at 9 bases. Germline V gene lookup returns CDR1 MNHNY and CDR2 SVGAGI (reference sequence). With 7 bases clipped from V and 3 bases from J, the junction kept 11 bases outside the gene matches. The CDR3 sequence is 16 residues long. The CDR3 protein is CASTLGAGGPTDTQYF. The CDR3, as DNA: TGTGCCAGCACCTTAGGGGCGGGAGGGCCGACAGATACGCAGTATTTT.

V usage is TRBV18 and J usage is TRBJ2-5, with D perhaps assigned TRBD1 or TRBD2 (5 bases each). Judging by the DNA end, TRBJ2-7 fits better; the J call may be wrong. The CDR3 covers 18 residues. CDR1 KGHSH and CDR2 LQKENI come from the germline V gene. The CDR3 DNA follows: TGTGCCAGCTCACCACCTCGATCAGGGACCGACGAGTCCTACGAGCAGTACTTC. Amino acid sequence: CASSPPRSGTDESYEQYF.

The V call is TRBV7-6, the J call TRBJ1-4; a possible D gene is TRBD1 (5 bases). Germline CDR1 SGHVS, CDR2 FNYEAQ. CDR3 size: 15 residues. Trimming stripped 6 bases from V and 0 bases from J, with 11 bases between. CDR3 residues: CASSATGTTNEKLFF. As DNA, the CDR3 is TGTGCCAGCAGTGCCACAGGCACAACTAATGAAAAACTGTTTTTT.

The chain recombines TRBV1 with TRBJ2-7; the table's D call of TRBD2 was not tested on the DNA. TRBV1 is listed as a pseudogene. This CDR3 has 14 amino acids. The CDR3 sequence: CTSSQAKPTYEQYF. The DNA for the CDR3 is TGCACCAGCAGCCAAGCCAAGCCCACCTACGAGCAGTACTTC.